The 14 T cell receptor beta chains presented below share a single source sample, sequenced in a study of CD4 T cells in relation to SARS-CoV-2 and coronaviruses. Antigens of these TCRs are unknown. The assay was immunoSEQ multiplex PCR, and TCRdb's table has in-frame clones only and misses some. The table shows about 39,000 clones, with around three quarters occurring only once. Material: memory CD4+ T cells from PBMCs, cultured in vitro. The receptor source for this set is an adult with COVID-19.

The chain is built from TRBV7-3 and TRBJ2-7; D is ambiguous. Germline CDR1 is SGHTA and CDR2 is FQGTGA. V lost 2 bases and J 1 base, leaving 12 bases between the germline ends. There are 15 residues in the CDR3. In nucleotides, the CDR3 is TGTGCCAGCAGCTTAGGGCATATCGGATCCTACGAGCAGTACTTC. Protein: CASSLGHIGSYEQYF. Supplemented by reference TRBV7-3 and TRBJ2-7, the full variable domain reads GAGVSQTPSNKVTEKGKYVELRCDPISGHTALYWYRQSLGQGPEFLIYFQGTGAADDSGLPNDRFFAVRPEGSVSTLKIQRTERGDSAVYLCASSLGHIGSYEQYFGPGTRLTVT.

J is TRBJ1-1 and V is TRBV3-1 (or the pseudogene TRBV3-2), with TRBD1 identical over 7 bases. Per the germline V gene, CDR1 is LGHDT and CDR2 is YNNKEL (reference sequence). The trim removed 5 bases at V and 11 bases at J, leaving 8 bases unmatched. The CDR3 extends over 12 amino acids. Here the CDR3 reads CASSFGQAEAFF. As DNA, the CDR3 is TGTGCCAGCAGCTTCGGACAGGCGGAGGCTTTCTTT.

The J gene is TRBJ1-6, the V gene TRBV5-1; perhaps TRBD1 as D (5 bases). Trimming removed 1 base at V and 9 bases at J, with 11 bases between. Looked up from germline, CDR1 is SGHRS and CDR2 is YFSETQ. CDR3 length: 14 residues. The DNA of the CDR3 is TGCGCCAGCAGCTTGACAGGATTAGTTTCACCCCTCCACTTT. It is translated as CASSLTGLVSPLHF.

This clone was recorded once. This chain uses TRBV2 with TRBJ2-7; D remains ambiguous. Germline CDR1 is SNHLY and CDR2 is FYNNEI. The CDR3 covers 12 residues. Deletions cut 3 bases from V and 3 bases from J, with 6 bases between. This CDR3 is CASSDRDYEQYF. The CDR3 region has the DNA TGTGCCAGCAGTGATAGGGACTACGAGCAGTACTTC.

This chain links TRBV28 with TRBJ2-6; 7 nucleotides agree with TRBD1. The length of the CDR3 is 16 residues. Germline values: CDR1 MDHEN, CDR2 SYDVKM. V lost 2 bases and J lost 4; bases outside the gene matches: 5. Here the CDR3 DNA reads TGTGCCAGCAGTTTAACAGGGGTTTTAGGGGCCAACGTCCTGACTTTC. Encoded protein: CASSLTGVLGANVLTF.

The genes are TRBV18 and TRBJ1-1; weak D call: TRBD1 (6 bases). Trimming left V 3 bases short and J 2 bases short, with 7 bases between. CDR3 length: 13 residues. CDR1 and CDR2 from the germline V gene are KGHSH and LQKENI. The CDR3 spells CASSPGTNTEAFF. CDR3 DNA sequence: TGTGCCAGCTCACCCGGGACAAACACTGAAGCTTTCTTT.

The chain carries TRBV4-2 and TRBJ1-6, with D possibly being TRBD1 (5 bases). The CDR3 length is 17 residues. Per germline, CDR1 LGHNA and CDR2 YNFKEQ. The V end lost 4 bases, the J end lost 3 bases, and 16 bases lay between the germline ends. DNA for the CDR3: TGTGCCAGCAGCCCCCCCGGCGGGGGAAACTATAATTCACCCCTCCACTTT. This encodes CASSPPGGGNYNSPLHF.

CDR3 region: CASSPGGGAGYEQYF. DNA of the CDR3: TGTGCCAGCAGCCCGGGGGGGGGAGCGGGATACGAGCAGTACTTC. V gene TRBV7-2 combines with J gene TRBJ2-7, with TRBD2 matching 8 bases. Germline lookup yields CDR1 SGHTA and CDR2 FQGNSA. Trimming cost V 5 bases and J 4 bases; bases outside gene matches: 10. This CDR3 contains 15 residues.

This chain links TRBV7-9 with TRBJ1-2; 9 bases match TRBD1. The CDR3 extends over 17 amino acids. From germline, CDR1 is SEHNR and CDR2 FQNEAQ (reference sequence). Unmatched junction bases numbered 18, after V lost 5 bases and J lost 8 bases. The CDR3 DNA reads TGTGCCAGCAGCGACTATGGCGCCGGGACAGGGTTGAAAGGCTACACCTTC. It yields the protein CASSDYGAGTGLKGYTF.

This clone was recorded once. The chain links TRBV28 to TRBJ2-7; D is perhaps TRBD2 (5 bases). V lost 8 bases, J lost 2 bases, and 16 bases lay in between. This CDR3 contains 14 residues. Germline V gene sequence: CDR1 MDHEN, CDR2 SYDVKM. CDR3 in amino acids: CASLSPGSAYEQYF. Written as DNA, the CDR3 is TGTGCCAGCCTGAGTCCGGGTAGCGCCTACGAGCAGTACTTC.

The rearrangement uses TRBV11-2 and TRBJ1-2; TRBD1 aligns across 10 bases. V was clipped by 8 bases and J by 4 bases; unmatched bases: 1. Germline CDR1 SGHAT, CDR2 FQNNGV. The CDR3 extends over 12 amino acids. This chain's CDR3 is CASGQGGYGYTF. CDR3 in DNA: TGTGCCAGCGGACAGGGGGGCTATGGCTACACCTTC.

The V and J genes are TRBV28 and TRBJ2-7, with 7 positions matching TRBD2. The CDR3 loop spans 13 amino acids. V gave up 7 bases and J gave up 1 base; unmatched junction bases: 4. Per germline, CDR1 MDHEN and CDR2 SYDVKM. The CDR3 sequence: CASTPGGSYEQYF. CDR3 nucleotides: TGTGCCAGCACCCCCGGGGGGTCCTACGAGCAGTACTTC.

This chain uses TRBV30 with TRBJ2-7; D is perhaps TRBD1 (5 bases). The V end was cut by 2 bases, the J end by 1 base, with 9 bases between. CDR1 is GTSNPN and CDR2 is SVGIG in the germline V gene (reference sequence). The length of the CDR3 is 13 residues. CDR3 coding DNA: TGTGCCTGGAGTAGAGACAGTTCCTACGAGCAGTACTTC. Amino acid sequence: CAWSRDSSYEQYF.

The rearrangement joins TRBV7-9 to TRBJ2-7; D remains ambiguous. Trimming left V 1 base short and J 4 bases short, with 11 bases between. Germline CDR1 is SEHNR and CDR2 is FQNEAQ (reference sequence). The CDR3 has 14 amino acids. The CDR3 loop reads CASSLVEVMYEQYF. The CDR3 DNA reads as TGTGCCAGCAGCTTAGTCGAGGTCATGTACGAGCAGTACTTC.